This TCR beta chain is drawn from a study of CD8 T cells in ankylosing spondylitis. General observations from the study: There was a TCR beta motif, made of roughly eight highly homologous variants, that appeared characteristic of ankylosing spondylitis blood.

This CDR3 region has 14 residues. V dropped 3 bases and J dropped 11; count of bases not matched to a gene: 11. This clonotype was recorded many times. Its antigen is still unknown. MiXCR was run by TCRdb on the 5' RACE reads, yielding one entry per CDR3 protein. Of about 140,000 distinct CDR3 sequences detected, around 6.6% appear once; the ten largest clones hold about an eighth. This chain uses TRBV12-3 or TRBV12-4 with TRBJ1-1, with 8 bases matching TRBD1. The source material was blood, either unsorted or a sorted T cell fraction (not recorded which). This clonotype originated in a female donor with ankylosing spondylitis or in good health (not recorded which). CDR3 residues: CASSLSQGAFGAFF. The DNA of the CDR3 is TGTGCCAGCAGTTTGTCTCAGGGGGCGTTTGGGGCTTTCTTT.